A selection of T cell receptor beta chains follows, all from one sample in a study of regulatory T cells in long-lasting Graves disease. TCRdb called the multiplex PCR reads again in MiXCR, with one record for every CDR3 protein. There are nearly 350,000 distinct CDR3 sequences in the sample; about 19% occur only once, and less than 35% lies in the top ten. Sample: peripheral blood mononuclear cells (PBMCs), taken when the disease was refractory, from a patient treated with antithyroid drugs. These receptors were collected from a female donor with Graves disease. The CDR3 runs from the conserved cysteine through the conserved F or W. The order of the fields is CDR3 length, clone size, V gene, D gene, J gene, CDR3 protein, CDR3 DNA. A D gene is named only where the DNA matches it firmly. Clone size is shown for a subset of rows, as once, few, many or a class of expanded clone.

>14|many|TRBV5-1|NA|TRBJ1-6
CASSLDLTSPPLHF
TGCGCCAGCAGCTTGGACCTTACCTCTCCACCCCTCCACTTT
>14|few|TRBV20-1|TRBD2|TRBJ2-5
CSAPIRGGSETQYF
TGCAGTGCTCCAATCCGCGGGGGTTCGGAGACCCAGTACTTC
>15|many|TRBV12-3/TRBV12-4|TRBD1|TRBJ1-5
CASSLGTGGSQPQHF
TGTGCCAGCAGTTTAGGGACAGGGGGGAGTCAGCCCCAGCATTTT
>15|few|TRBV7-2|NA|TRBJ2-7
CASSLARGPTYEQYF
TGTGCCAGCAGCTTAGCACGGGGGCCAACCTACGAGCAGTACTTC
>14|NA|TRBV30|NA|TRBJ2-5
CAWKRQFTWETQYF
TGTGCCTGGAAGCGGCAGTTTACCTGGGAGACCCAGTACTTC
>14|few|TRBV4-3|TRBD1|TRBJ1-2
CASSQDLGGFGYTF
TGCGCCAGCAGCCAAGATTTAGGGGGCTTTGGCTACACCTTC
>13|many|TRBV15|NA|TRBJ1-2
CATSRASNYGYTF
TGTGCCACCAGCAGAGCTAGTAACTATGGCTACACCTTC
>15|NA|TRBV6-1|NA|TRBJ1-6
CASMGQSSYNSPLHF
TGTGCCAGCATGGGCCAAAGCTCCTATAATTCACCCCTCCACTTT
>13|many|TRBV7-3|NA|TRBJ2-2
CASSLTADGELFF
TGTGCCAGCAGCTTAACTGCTGACGGGGAGCTGTTTTTT
>13|many|TRBV5-1|NA|TRBJ1-1
CASSLAQQGVAFF
TGCGCCAGCAGCTTGGCACAGCAAGGCGTAGCTTTCTTT
>17|many|TRBV12-5|NA|TRBJ2-2
CASGLQRLGGDTGELFF
TGTGCTAGTGGTTTACAAAGGCTGGGGGGAGACACCGGGGAGCTGTTTTTT
>12|few|TRBV20-1|NA|TRBJ1-1
CSASPLGTEAFF
TGCAGTGCTAGCCCCCTGGGGACTGAAGCTTTCTTT
>12|NA|TRBV6-2/TRBV6-3|NA|TRBJ1-3
CAIRTAGNTIYF
TGTGCCATACGGACAGCTGGAAACACCATATATTTT
>16|many|TRBV27|TRBD1|TRBJ1-6
CASSPWTGGDNSPLHF
TGTGCCAGCAGTCCATGGACAGGGGGCGATAATTCACCCCTCCACTTT
>14|many|TRBV9|TRBD2|TRBJ2-5
CASSAIAGKETQYF
TGTGCCAGCAGTGCTATAGCGGGAAAAGAGACCCAGTACTTC
>14|NA|TRBV20-1|TRBD2|TRBJ2-7
CSAQGLAGTYGQYF
TGCAGTGCCCAGGGACTAGCAGGGACCTACGGGCAGTACTTC
>11|many|TRBV6-1|NA|TRBJ1-1
CASSIGTEAFF
TGTGCCAGCAGCATAGGAACTGAAGCTTTCTTT
>17|NA|TRBV5-1|NA|TRBJ2-7
CASSLGLNRPNLYEQYF
TGCGCCAGCAGCTTGGGCCTGAACCGTCCAAATCTCTACGAGCAGTACTTC
>15|many|TRBV15|NA|TRBJ1-2
CATRGIRSSRDGYTF
TGTGCCACCAGAGGGATAAGAAGTTCGAGGGATGGCTACACCTTC
>14|few|TRBV5-6|TRBD1|TRBJ2-7
CASSLTGGMYEQYF
TGTGCCAGCAGCTTGACAGGGGGTATGTACGAGCAGTACTTC
>14|many|TRBV12-3/TRBV12-4|NA|TRBJ2-5
CASSPLWQYETQYF
TGTGCCAGCAGCCCCCTGTGGCAGTATGAGACCCAGTACTTC
>15|many|TRBV3-1|TRBD2|TRBJ2-5
CASSQVASGGETQYF
TGTGCCAGCAGCCAAGTAGCTAGCGGGGGGGAGACCCAGTACTTC
>18|NA|TRBV6-1|TRBD1|TRBJ2-6
CASTYSGQGWSGANVLTF
TGTGCCAGCACCTACTCGGGACAGGGGTGGTCTGGGGCCAACGTCCTGACTTTC
>14|many|TRBV11-2|NA|TRBJ2-5
CASSLEGGQETQYF
TGTGCCAGCAGCTTGGAAGGGGGACAAGAGACCCAGTACTTC
>16|many|TRBV2|NA|TRBJ1-5
CASSERSPYSNQPQHF
TGTGCCAGCAGTGAACGGTCCCCCTATAGCAATCAGCCCCAGCATTTT
>15|few|TRBV7-9|TRBD1|TRBJ1-1
CASSLAGTGGTEAFF
TGTGCCAGCAGCTTAGCGGGGACAGGGGGCACTGAAGCTTTCTTT
>14|many|TRBV3-1|NA|TRBJ1-6
CASSQDPMNSPLHF
TGTGCCAGCAGCCAAGATCCCATGAATTCACCCCTCCACTTT
>17|many|TRBV27|TRBD1|TRBJ1-5
CASRPGQGYGSNQPQHF
TGTGCCAGCAGGCCGGGACAGGGGTATGGGAGCAATCAGCCCCAGCATTTT
>15|many|TRBV28|TRBD1|TRBJ2-7
CASVDPSGGAYEQYF
TGTGCCAGCGTGGATCCCTCAGGGGGCGCGTACGAGCAGTACTTC
>14|NA|TRBV7-7|NA|TRBJ2-5
CASSPVVGEETQYF
TGTGCTAGCAGCCCCGTTGTGGGGGAAGAGACCCAGTACTTC
>15|few|TRBV20-1|TRBD1|TRBJ1-5
CSASPGQGAHQPQHF
TGCAGTGCTAGCCCCGGTCAGGGGGCGCATCAGCCCCAGCATTTT